The source of this TCR beta chain is a study of monozygotic twins with inflammatory bowel disease (dated by TCRdb to 2018 to 2020). Turning to the overall study: A total of roughly 28 monozygotic twin pairs were included in the full study, comprising nine German pairs (four IBD-concordant, five IBD-discordant) and 19 IBD-discordant Danish pairs. The search for disease-associated traits relied mainly on comparing IBD patients with their genetically identical healthy co-twins within discordant pairs. Each individual had, on average, about 151 000 unique TCRalpha sequences and 181 000 unique TCRbeta sequences available for analysis.

Including the terminal cysteine and phenylalanine, the CDR3 comprises 13 residues. No DNA was logged. In the germline V gene, CDR1 corresponds to SGHRS and CDR2 to YFSETQ. On this clonotype itself: Its recognized antigen is unknown.

What the authors observed across the whole study: The analysis was unable to tell different T cell subtypes apart. No difference in repertoire similarity was observed between concordant and discordant twins, possibly owing to limited statistical power. No single strong signal or clonotype linked to IBD turned up in the results, so the idea that one exists was not supported. Differing immunosuppressive treatments among patients may have added background noise and inter-individual variability to the repertoires. Compared with healthy twins, IBD patients shared fewer clonotypes with other individuals, and the difference was most pronounced in patients with signs of disease activity. A decrease in TCRbeta repertoire diversity, as measured by inverse Simpson index, was observed in IBD patients compared with their healthy co-twins.

A 2.5 ml peripheral blood sample was drawn into PAXgene tubes per donor and stored at -80°C. Without any T cell sorting, total RNA was extracted from whole blood using the PAXgene blood miRNA kit on an automated QIAcube. Peripheral blood from monozygotic twin pairs concordant or discordant for inflammatory bowel disease was subjected to deep TCRalpha and TCRbeta repertoire profiling with unique molecular barcoding. Smoking habits were recorded for all twin pairs, with individuals classified as current, former or never smokers. Library method: 5' RACE. For each TCR library, about 4,000 ng of total RNA was used. For each sample, cDNA synthesis with SMARTScribe reverse transcriptase was split into eight separate reactions. During cDNA synthesis, template switching introduced unique molecular identifiers that contained a 6-nucleotide sample barcode. Amplification of TCRalpha and TCRbeta cDNA involved two nested PCRs of approximately 16 and 10 cycles, and each PCR was followed by bead purification. Before amplification, the cDNA was treated with uracil DNA-glycosylase and purified using the QIAquick PCR purification kit. The second PCR added Illumina TruSeq-compatible adapters along with sample-specific barcodes. Library quality and concentration were assessed using TapeStation and Qubit, and roughly 5.5 ng of each library was pooled. Pooled libraries were sequenced on an Illumina HiSeq2500 single-index Rapid Run with 2 x 100 bp reads and custom sequencing primers. For the original study's pipeline: UMI-based consensus assembly with MiGEC version 1.2.6 was used to correct PCR and sequencing errors. MiXCR version 2.1.1 handled V(D)J alignment, clonotype assembly and CDR3 extraction. To normalise gene usage, clonotype sharing and MAIT/NKT TCR abundance, the top 1000, 10 000 and 20 000 clonotypes in each sample were analysed. After downsampling to 27 000 UMIs, diversity was calculated as the inverse Simpson index using the vegan R package. Paired Mann-Whitney U tests were applied to discordant twin pairs, with Benjamini-Hochberg correction for multiple testing. The reads went through TCRdb reprocessing, and each CDR3 protein sequence gets one entry with no DNA. TCRdb's processing, not the authors' own work, is the source of the V and J calls. The sample's records list about 380,000 distinct CDR3 sequences. 2.6% of the sample rests with the top ten.

The sequenced material came from blood. This sequence uses TRBV5-1 and TRBJ1-1; TCRdb selects TRBD1, and the lack of DNA leaves this call unchecked. This TCR was sampled from a human donor with ulcerative colitis or Crohn's disease, or a healthy co-twin of an affected twin (not recorded which). For the CDR3, the sequence is CASSPWDRREAFF.